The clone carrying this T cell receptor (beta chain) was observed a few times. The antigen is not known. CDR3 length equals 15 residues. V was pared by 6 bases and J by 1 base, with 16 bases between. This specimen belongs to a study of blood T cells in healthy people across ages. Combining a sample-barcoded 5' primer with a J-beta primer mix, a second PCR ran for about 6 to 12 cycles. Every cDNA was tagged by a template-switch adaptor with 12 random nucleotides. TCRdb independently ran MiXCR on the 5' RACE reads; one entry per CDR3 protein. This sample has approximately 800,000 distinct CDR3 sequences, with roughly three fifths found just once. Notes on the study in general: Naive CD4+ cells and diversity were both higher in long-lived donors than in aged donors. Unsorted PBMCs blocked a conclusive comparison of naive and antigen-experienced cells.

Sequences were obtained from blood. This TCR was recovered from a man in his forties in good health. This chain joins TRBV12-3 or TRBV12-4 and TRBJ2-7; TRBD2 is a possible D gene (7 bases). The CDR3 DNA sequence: TGTGCCAGCAGGATAGGGGGGGAAGGGTCCTACGAGCAGTACTTC. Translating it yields CASRIGGEGSYEQYF.